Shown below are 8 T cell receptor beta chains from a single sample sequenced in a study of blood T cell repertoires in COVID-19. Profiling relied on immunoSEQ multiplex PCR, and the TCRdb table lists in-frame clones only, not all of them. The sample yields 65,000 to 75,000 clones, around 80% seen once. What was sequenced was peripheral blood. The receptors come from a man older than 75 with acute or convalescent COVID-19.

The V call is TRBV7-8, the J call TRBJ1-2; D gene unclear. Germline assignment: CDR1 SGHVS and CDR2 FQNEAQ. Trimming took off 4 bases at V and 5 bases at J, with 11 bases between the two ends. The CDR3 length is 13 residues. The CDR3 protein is CASSSTSGYGYTF. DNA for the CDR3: TGTGCCAGCAGCTCCACCTCCGGTTATGGCTACACCTTC.

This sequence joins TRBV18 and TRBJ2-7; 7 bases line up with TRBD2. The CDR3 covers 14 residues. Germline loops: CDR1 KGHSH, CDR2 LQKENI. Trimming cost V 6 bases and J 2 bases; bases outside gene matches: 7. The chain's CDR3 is CASSTGLDAYEQYF. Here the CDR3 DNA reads TGTGCCAGCTCCACAGGACTAGACGCCTACGAGCAGTACTTC.

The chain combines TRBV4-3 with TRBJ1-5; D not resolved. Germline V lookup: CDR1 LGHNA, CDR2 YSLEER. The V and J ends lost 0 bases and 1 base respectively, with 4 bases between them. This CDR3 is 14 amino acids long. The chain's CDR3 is CASSQDASNQPQHF. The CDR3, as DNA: TGCGCCAGCAGCCAAGATGCGAGCAATCAGCCCCAGCATTTT.

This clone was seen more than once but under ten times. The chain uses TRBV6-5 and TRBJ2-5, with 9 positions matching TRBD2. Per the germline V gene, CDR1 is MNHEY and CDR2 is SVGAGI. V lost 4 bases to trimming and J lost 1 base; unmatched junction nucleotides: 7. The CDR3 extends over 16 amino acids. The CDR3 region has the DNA TGTGCCAGCAGTTTACTGACTAGCGGAGGCCAAGAGACCCAGTACTTC. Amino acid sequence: CASSLLTSGGQETQYF.

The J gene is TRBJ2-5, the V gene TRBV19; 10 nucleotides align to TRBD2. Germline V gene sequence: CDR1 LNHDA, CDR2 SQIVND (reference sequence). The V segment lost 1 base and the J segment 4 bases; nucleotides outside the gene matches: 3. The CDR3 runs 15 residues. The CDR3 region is CASSIGTSGAETQYF. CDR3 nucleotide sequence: TGTGCCAGTAGTATAGGAACTAGCGGGGCAGAGACCCAGTACTTC.

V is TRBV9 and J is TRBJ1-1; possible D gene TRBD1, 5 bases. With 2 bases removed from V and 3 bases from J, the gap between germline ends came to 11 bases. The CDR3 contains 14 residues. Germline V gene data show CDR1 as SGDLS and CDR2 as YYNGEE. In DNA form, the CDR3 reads TGTGCCAGCAGCGTCCAGGGTGGAGACACTGAAGCTTTCTTT. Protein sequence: CASSVQGGDTEAFF. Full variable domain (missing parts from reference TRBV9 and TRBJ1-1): DSGVTQTPKHLITATGQRVTLRCSPRSGDLSVYWYQQSLDQGLQFLIQYYNGEERAKGNILERFSAQQFPDLHSELNLSSLELGDSALYFCASSVQGGDTEAFFGQGTRLTVV.

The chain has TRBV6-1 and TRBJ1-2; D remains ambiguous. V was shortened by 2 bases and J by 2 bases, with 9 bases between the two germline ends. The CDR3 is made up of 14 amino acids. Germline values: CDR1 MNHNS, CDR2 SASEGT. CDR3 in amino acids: CASSENAVNYGYTF. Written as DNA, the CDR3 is TGTGCCAGCAGTGAAAATGCGGTAAACTATGGCTACACCTTC.

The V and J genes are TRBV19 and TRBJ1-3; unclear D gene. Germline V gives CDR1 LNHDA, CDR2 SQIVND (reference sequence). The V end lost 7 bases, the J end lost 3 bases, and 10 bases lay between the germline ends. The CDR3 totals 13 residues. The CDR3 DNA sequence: TGTGCCAGTAAGAAAGCTCGTGGAAACACCATATATTTT. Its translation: CASKKARGNTIYF.